This is a list of T cell receptor beta chains from one sample in a study of cytomegalovirus exposure and HLA in healthy donors. Here immunoSEQ multiplex PCR was the method, and the copy in TCRdb shows in-frame clones only, minus some. Altogether tens of thousands of clones are present, around 89% being singletons, with the ten largest covering about 1.5%. Sample: PBMCs. These receptors were collected from a woman younger than 30 in good health and CMV-seronegative. Both conserved end residues are part of each CDR3. Fields, in order: V gene, clone size, J gene, D gene, CDR3 DNA, CDR3 protein. The D gene is left open where the match is weak. Only some rows state a clone size, as once, few, many or a class for expanded clones.

v_gene: TRBV10-2; abundance: -; j_gene: TRBJ1-4; d_gene: TRBD1; CDR3nt: TGCGCCAGCAGTTCCACCAAGCTGACAGGGGTAGCTGAAAAACTGTTTTTT; CDR3aa: CASSSTKLTGVAEKLFF
v_gene: TRBV15; abundance: -; j_gene: TRBJ2-5; d_gene: TRBD2; CDR3nt: TGTGCCACCAGCCGGGGACTAGCGCGCGACCAAGAGACCCAGTACTTC; CDR3aa: CATSRGLARDQETQYF
v_gene: TRBV7-9; abundance: -; j_gene: TRBJ1-1; d_gene: -; CDR3nt: TGTGCCAGCAGCCCCAAGGTGGGAGGGGGGCGTTACACTGAAGCTTTCTTT; CDR3aa: CASSPKVGGGRYTEAFF
v_gene: TRBV21-1; abundance: -; j_gene: TRBJ2-5; d_gene: -; CDR3nt: TGTGCCAGCAGAACCAAGAGGGACAGGCTTGTCTGGGAGACCCAGTACTTC; CDR3aa: CASRTKRDRLVWETQYF
v_gene: TRBV7-3; abundance: -; j_gene: TRBJ2-3; d_gene: -; CDR3nt: TGTGCCAGCAGTTTGGGTCAAATCACTAGGTTTACAGATACGCAGTATTTT; CDR3aa: CASSLGQITRFTDTQYF
v_gene: TRBV2; abundance: -; j_gene: TRBJ2-7; d_gene: TRBD1; CDR3nt: TGTGCCAGCAACAACTACAGGGGGCGCGGAGAGCAGTACTTC; CDR3aa: CASNNYRGRGEQYF
v_gene: TRBV19; abundance: -; j_gene: TRBJ1-5; d_gene: TRBD1; CDR3nt: TGTGCCAGTAGTACAAGACAGGGAAACAATCAGCCCCAGCATTTT; CDR3aa: CASSTRQGNNQPQHF
v_gene: TRBV5-1; abundance: -; j_gene: TRBJ2-7; d_gene: -; CDR3nt: TGCGCCAGCAGCCAAGATACAGGGACCTACGAGCAGTACTTC; CDR3aa: CASSQDTGTYEQYF
v_gene: TRBV6-6; abundance: -; j_gene: TRBJ1-1; d_gene: -; CDR3nt: TGTGCCAGCAGCCGAAGGGGTCAGAACACTGAAGCTTTCTTT; CDR3aa: CASSRRGQNTEAFF
v_gene: TRBV5-1; abundance: -; j_gene: TRBJ1-4; d_gene: TRBD1; CDR3nt: TGCGCCAGCAGCTTGGGGACCGGGACAGGGGGAGAAAAACTGTTTTTT; CDR3aa: CASSLGTGTGGEKLFF
v_gene: TRBV2; abundance: -; j_gene: TRBJ1-6; d_gene: -; CDR3nt: TGTGCCAGCAGTGAGACGGCGGCCCGCTCCTATAATTCACCCCTCCACTTT; CDR3aa: CASSETAARSYNSPLHF
v_gene: TRBV7-9; abundance: once; j_gene: TRBJ2-7; d_gene: TRBD2; CDR3nt: TGTGCCAGCAGCTTAGATCTAGCGGTCTACGAGCAGTACTTC; CDR3aa: CASSLDLAVYEQYF
v_gene: TRBV4-2; abundance: -; j_gene: TRBJ1-1; d_gene: TRBD1; CDR3nt: TGTGCCAGCAGGGGACAGACGAAAAACACTGAAGCTTTCTTT; CDR3aa: CASRGQTKNTEAFF
v_gene: TRBV19; abundance: -; j_gene: TRBJ1-1; d_gene: -; CDR3nt: TGTGCCAGTAGAACCTCAGGGGTTACTGAAGCTTTCTTT; CDR3aa: CASRTSGVTEAFF
v_gene: TRBV2; abundance: -; j_gene: TRBJ2-2; d_gene: TRBD1; CDR3nt: TGTGCCAGCAACCCCCAGGGGGCGGGCGGGGAGCTGTTTTTT; CDR3aa: CASNPQGAGGELFF
v_gene: TRBV27; abundance: -; j_gene: TRBJ2-7; d_gene: -; CDR3nt: TGTGCCAGCAGGTCAACAGGGTTACCCCCCTACGAGCAGTACTTC; CDR3aa: CASRSTGLPPYEQYF
v_gene: TRBV6-7; abundance: -; j_gene: TRBJ1-3; d_gene: TRBD1; CDR3nt: TGTGCCAGCAGTTCCGACAGGGTTGGTGGAAACACCATATATTTT; CDR3aa: CASSSDRVGGNTIYF
v_gene: TRBV18; abundance: -; j_gene: TRBJ1-1; d_gene: -; CDR3nt: TGTGCCAGCTCACCACCGTCAGGGGCGTCGAACACTGAAGCTTTCTTT; CDR3aa: CASSPPSGASNTEAFF
v_gene: TRBV7-2; abundance: -; j_gene: TRBJ2-5; d_gene: -; CDR3nt: TGTGCCAGCAGGGGCCGACTAGGGGTTGGTGAGACCCAGTACTTC; CDR3aa: CASRGRLGVGETQYF
v_gene: TRBV6-5; abundance: -; j_gene: TRBJ1-1; d_gene: -; CDR3nt: TGTGCCAGCAGTCAACCGGGGAACACTGAAGCTTTCTTT; CDR3aa: CASSQPGNTEAFF
v_gene: TRBV5-1; abundance: -; j_gene: TRBJ2-1; d_gene: TRBD1; CDR3nt: TGCGCCAGCAGCCTCCGGGACAGGGGCCATGAGCAGTTCTTC; CDR3aa: CASSLRDRGHEQFF
v_gene: TRBV6-4; abundance: -; j_gene: TRBJ1-1; d_gene: -; CDR3nt: TGTGCCAGCAGTGAATCGGAGATGAACACTGAAGCTTTCTTT; CDR3aa: CASSESEMNTEAFF
v_gene: TRBV29-1; abundance: -; j_gene: TRBJ2-7; d_gene: -; CDR3nt: TGCAGCGTTCTAGAGTACGAGCAGTACTTC; CDR3aa: CSVLEYEQYF
v_gene: TRBV5-6; abundance: -; j_gene: TRBJ1-2; d_gene: TRBD1; CDR3nt: TGTGCCAGCAGCGTGGACAGGGACTATGGCTACACCTTC; CDR3aa: CASSVDRDYGYTF
v_gene: TRBV5-1; abundance: -; j_gene: TRBJ2-2; d_gene: -; CDR3nt: TGCGCCAGCAGCTTGTTCGGGGTCCAGGCCGGGGAGCTGTTTTTT; CDR3aa: CASSLFGVQAGELFF
v_gene: TRBV7-8; abundance: -; j_gene: TRBJ1-2; d_gene: TRBD1; CDR3nt: TGTGCCAGCAGCATCCGGGACAGTAATCACGACTACACCTTC; CDR3aa: CASSIRDSNHDYTF
v_gene: TRBV30; abundance: -; j_gene: TRBJ2-7; d_gene: TRBD1; CDR3nt: TGTGCCTGGAGTGTACCCCGACAGGGACCCTACGAGCAGTACTTC; CDR3aa: CAWSVPRQGPYEQYF
v_gene: TRBV4-3; abundance: -; j_gene: TRBJ2-7; d_gene: TRBD1; CDR3nt: TGCGCCAGCAGCCAAGCAAGGCAACAGGGGGCCTACGAGCAGTACTTC; CDR3aa: CASSQARQQGAYEQYF
v_gene: TRBV10-2; abundance: -; j_gene: TRBJ1-5; d_gene: TRBD1; CDR3nt: TGCGCCAGTGGACAGGGAAGTAGCAATCAGCCCCAGCATTTT; CDR3aa: CASGQGSSNQPQHF
v_gene: TRBV11-2; abundance: many; j_gene: TRBJ2-4; d_gene: -; CDR3nt: TGTGCCAGCAGCTTCAGGGCTTTAGACATTCAGTACTTC; CDR3aa: CASSFRALDIQYF
v_gene: TRBV27; abundance: once; j_gene: TRBJ1-2; d_gene: -; CDR3nt: TGTGCCAGCAGTTATAAGGGGACTAACTATGGCTACACCTTC; CDR3aa: CASSYKGTNYGYTF
v_gene: TRBV11-2; abundance: -; j_gene: TRBJ2-1; d_gene: -; CDR3nt: TGTGCCAGCAGCTTAGGAAGCAGGGCGATTGGGAATGAGCAGTTCTTC; CDR3aa: CASSLGSRAIGNEQFF
v_gene: TRBV5-4; abundance: -; j_gene: TRBJ2-3; d_gene: TRBD2; CDR3nt: TGTGCCAGCAGCCTCAGACTAGCGGGGAACACAGATACGCAGTATTTT; CDR3aa: CASSLRLAGNTDTQYF
v_gene: TRBV2; abundance: -; j_gene: TRBJ1-2; d_gene: TRBD1; CDR3nt: TGTGCCAGCAGTGAAACCGTGGACAGGTTCCCGAGGGATGGCTACACCTTC; CDR3aa: CASSETVDRFPRDGYTF
v_gene: TRBV7-8; abundance: -; j_gene: TRBJ2-5; d_gene: TRBD2; CDR3nt: TGTGCCAGCAGCTTTAAGCGGGGAACCTCTCCGTCGGAGACCCAGTACTTC; CDR3aa: CASSFKRGTSPSETQYF
v_gene: TRBV7-6; abundance: -; j_gene: TRBJ2-5; d_gene: TRBD2; CDR3nt: TGTGCCAGCAGCCCAACTAGCGCAGAGACCCAGTACTTC; CDR3aa: CASSPTSAETQYF
v_gene: TRBV19; abundance: -; j_gene: TRBJ1-1; d_gene: -; CDR3nt: TGTGCCAGCATACCTTTTAGCAGGAACACTGAAGCTTTCTTT; CDR3aa: CASIPFSRNTEAFF
v_gene: TRBV11-2; abundance: -; j_gene: TRBJ1-1; d_gene: -; CDR3nt: TGTGCCAGCAGCTTTACAGGGAACACTGAAGCTTTCTTT; CDR3aa: CASSFTGNTEAFF
v_gene: TRBV5-1; abundance: -; j_gene: TRBJ1-1; d_gene: TRBD1; CDR3nt: TGCGCCAGCAGCCGAGGACAGGGCGGGCTTAACACTGAAGCTTTCTTT; CDR3aa: CASSRGQGGLNTEAFF
v_gene: TRBV6-5; abundance: -; j_gene: TRBJ2-1; d_gene: -; CDR3nt: TGTGCCAGCAGAACACTAGTCTCCGCTGAGCAGTTCTTC; CDR3aa: CASRTLVSAEQFF
v_gene: TRBV7-8; abundance: -; j_gene: TRBJ2-7; d_gene: TRBD2; CDR3nt: TGTGCCAGCAGCTTAGCGACTAGCGGGAATCTTAGGTCCTACGAGCAGTACTTC; CDR3aa: CASSLATSGNLRSYEQYF
v_gene: TRBV5-4; abundance: -; j_gene: TRBJ2-2; d_gene: -; CDR3nt: TGTGCCAGCAGCTTGGTTGCAGGGAACACCGGGGAGCTGTTTTTT; CDR3aa: CASSLVAGNTGELFF
v_gene: TRBV7-3; abundance: -; j_gene: TRBJ2-7; d_gene: -; CDR3nt: TGTGCCAGCAGCTTAAGTGGGGGGACCTACGAGCAGTACTTC; CDR3aa: CASSLSGGTYEQYF
v_gene: TRBV10-2; abundance: -; j_gene: TRBJ2-7; d_gene: -; CDR3nt: TGCGCCAGCATCCAGGGGAGACTATCCTACGAGCAGTACTTC; CDR3aa: CASIQGRLSYEQYF
v_gene: TRBV10-3; abundance: -; j_gene: TRBJ2-7; d_gene: TRBD2; CDR3nt: TGTGCCATCAGGACTAGCGGGAGGGCCGGTAACCACGAGCAGTACTTC; CDR3aa: CAIRTSGRAGNHEQYF
v_gene: TRBV5-8; abundance: -; j_gene: TRBJ2-7; d_gene: TRBD1; CDR3nt: TGTGCCAGCAGCCATCAGGCGGGACAGGGGTCCTACGAGCAGTACTTC; CDR3aa: CASSHQAGQGSYEQYF
v_gene: TRBV11-2; abundance: -; j_gene: TRBJ2-3; d_gene: -; CDR3nt: TGTGCCAGCAGCTTAGGGCAGAGCACAGATACGCAGTATTTT; CDR3aa: CASSLGQSTDTQYF
v_gene: TRBV14; abundance: once; j_gene: TRBJ2-7; d_gene: -; CDR3nt: TGTGCCAGCAGCCACGATGACTGGAAGGTTAGGCACGAGCAGTACTTC; CDR3aa: CASSHDDWKVRHEQYF
v_gene: TRBV27; abundance: -; j_gene: TRBJ2-7; d_gene: TRBD2; CDR3nt: TGTGCCAGCAGGGCACTCGTGGGGACTAACTCCTACGAGCAGTACTTC; CDR3aa: CASRALVGTNSYEQYF
v_gene: TRBV6-1; abundance: -; j_gene: TRBJ1-5; d_gene: TRBD1; CDR3nt: TGTGCCAGCAGGACCGAAACGGGACAGAATCAGCCCCAGCATTTT; CDR3aa: CASRTETGQNQPQHF
v_gene: TRBV4-2; abundance: few; j_gene: TRBJ2-7; d_gene: TRBD2; CDR3nt: TGTGCCAGCAGCCAAGACTCGGCCATAGCGGGAGTCAACTACGAGCAGTACTTC; CDR3aa: CASSQDSAIAGVNYEQYF
v_gene: TRBV10-3; abundance: -; j_gene: TRBJ1-1; d_gene: -; CDR3nt: TGTGCCATCAGTGAGATATGGGGCGTCGGCACTGAAGCTTTCTTT; CDR3aa: CAISEIWGVGTEAFF
v_gene: TRBV5-5; abundance: -; j_gene: TRBJ2-5; d_gene: -; CDR3nt: TGTGCCAGCAGCGTACTAGGAGTAGGAGAGACCCAGTACTTC; CDR3aa: CASSVLGVGETQYF